This TCR beta chain was captured in a study of blood T cell repertoires in COVID-19. Study details: COVID-19 samples collected from the United States, Italy and Spain covered acute and convalescent phases. The cDNA or gDNA used as material had been derived from T cells, B-cell-depleted T cells, or PBMCs.

As originally analysed: Reference gene primer amplification in the assay estimated nucleated cell counts. Assay used: immunoSEQ multiplex PCR; TCRdb lists only in-frame clones, some missing. From that table come the V and J calls and clone size; the DNA was used to work out D and trimming. The repertoire holds more than 55,000 clones, with around 87% as singletons. This CDR3 is built from 12 residues. CDR1 is SGDLS and CDR2 is YYNGEE in the germline V gene. Trimming left V 3 bases short and J 8 bases short, with 11 bases between. The genes are TRBV9 and TRBJ1-1; D is uncertain. The clonotype comes from a man in his 60s with active or convalescent COVID-19. The specimen was peripheral blood. The chain's CDR3 is CASSATRHEAFF. The CDR3 region has the DNA TGTGCCAGCAGCGCGACGCGACACGAAGCTTTCTTT.